This T cell receptor beta chain was observed in a study of neurological immune-mediated disorders. 5'RACE with 10-nucleotide random UMIs generated the cDNA. TCRdb re-called the 5' RACE reads through MiXCR, storing one row per CDR3 protein. The repertoire holds 80,000 or so distinct CDR3 sequences, with approximately 10% as singletons. The unsorted libraries were produced from 2 million PBMCs held at -80 C. The study's findings and limits: Expanded clones shared no identical CDR3 amino acid sequences across subjects, which suggested private TCR-beta repertoires in all groups.

The CDR3 runs 14 residues. Trimming removed 5 bases at V and 7 bases at J, with 16 bases between. The germline CDR1 and CDR2 sequences are MNHEY and SVGEGT. About this clonotype itself: Its specificity is unknown.

The V gene is TRBV6-2 or TRBV6-3, the J gene TRBJ2-3, with D perhaps TRBD2 (5 bases). The TCR originated in a man over 45 in good health. Sequenced sample: PBMCs. The CDR3 is CASSATGGCNTQYF. For the CDR3, the DNA is TGTGCCAGCAGTGCCACCGGCGGGTGTAATACGCAGTATTTT.